Listed here are 3 T cell receptor beta chains from one sample, sequenced in a study of blood T cells in healthy people across ages. Primers used in a second PCR of about 7 to 12 cycles were a sample-barcoded 5' primer and a J-beta primer mix. TCRdb recomputed calls from the 5' RACE reads with MiXCR, one row per CDR3 protein. Of 710,000 or so distinct CDR3 sequences in the sample, approximately 31% were seen once. The sequenced sample consisted of blood. All receptors derive from a woman aged 80 or over in good health.

The chain couples TRBV20-1 to TRBJ1-4; tentatively, D is TRBD1 (5 bases). The CDR3 spans 13 residues. Trimming took 5 bases from V and 3 from J, leaving 10 bases between them. Germline loops: CDR1 DFQATT, CDR2 SNEGSKA (reference sequence). In DNA, the CDR3 is TGCAGTGCTTGGGACCTCTCTAATGAAAAACTGTTTTTT. It codes for CSAWDLSNEKLFF.

This clonotype has just one count. The V call is TRBV11-3, the J call TRBJ2-7; no clear D. Germline lookup yields CDR1 SGHNT and CDR2 YENEEA. Trimming shortened V by 2 bases and J by 7 bases, and 12 bases separated the two germline ends. This CDR3 is 13 amino acids long. The CDR3 bases are TGTGCCAGCAGCTTATCGGCGGTCCATGAGCAGTACTTC. The encoded protein is CASSLSAVHEQYF.

The chain combines TRBV20-1 with TRBJ2-3, with a possible D match to TRBD2 (6 bases). Trimming left V 2 bases short and J 3 bases short, with 15 bases between. Germline V CDR1 and CDR2: DFQATT, SNEGSKA (reference sequence). The CDR3 has 15 amino acids. CDR3: CSARNPGEFTDTQYF. CDR3 nucleotide sequence: TGCAGTGCTAGAAACCCGGGAGAGTTTACAGATACGCAGTATTTT.